The next 26 T cell receptor beta chains were all read from a single sample in a study of metastatic and nonmetastatic thyroid tumors. Patients underwent thyroid surgery, and none had received any treatment before it. TCRdb reprocessed the PCR reads via MiXCR. Of around 30,000 clones in the sample, over 10% were seen once. The specimen sequenced was blood. The receptors derive from a female donor with papillary thyroid cancer or a benign thyroid nodule (not recorded which). Some clones in this sample may be carry-over from other donors' samples.

This clone was seen many times. For the CDR3, the DNA is TGCAGCGTTGCCCGGGACAGACCCTACGAGCAGTACTTC. Its translation is CSVARDRPYEQYF. This rearrangement joins TRBV29-1 to TRBJ2-7, with TRBD1 matching over 7 bases. This CDR3 comprises 13 residues. The V gene end was trimmed by 4 bases and the J gene end by 2 bases; junction bases not matched to a gene: 5. CDR1 and CDR2 from the germline V gene are SQVTM and ANQGSEA.

This clone has at least ten counts. This may stem from a read error, because a much larger clone lies one nucleotide away. The rearrangement joins TRBV20-1 to TRBJ2-3; tentatively, D is TRBD1 (6 bases). The CDR3 has 15 amino acids. The V gene lost 1 base and the J gene lost 1 base, with 12 bases spanning the gap. Germline lookup yields CDR1 DFQATT and CDR2 SNEGSKA (reference sequence). CDR3 residues: CSARVDREGTDTQYF. The DNA for the CDR3 is TGCAGTGCTAGAGTGGACAGAGAGGGCACAGATACGCAGTATTTT.

This chain joins TRBV20-1 and TRBJ1-2; D not certain. Germline lookup yields CDR1 DFQATT and CDR2 SNEGSKA (reference sequence). The V gene lost 0 bases and the J gene lost 13 bases, with 21 bases spanning the gap. The CDR3 is 14 amino acids. This CDR3 is CSARDEALIVGFTF. The CDR3 bases are TGCAGTGCTAGAGATGAGGCACTCATTGTGGGTTTCACCTTC.

Ten or more counts support this clone. The chain employs TRBV19 and TRBJ1-2; TRBD1 matches at 12 bases. The CDR3 has 15 amino acids. V lost 5 bases, J lost 7 bases, and 8 bases stayed unmatched. CDR1 and CDR2 (germline): LNHDA, SQIVND (reference sequence). The CDR3 nucleotides read TGTGCCAGTAGTCCCCAGGGACAGGGGGCGATTGGCTACACCTTC. This sequence encodes CASSPQGQGAIGYTF.

This clone was counted at least ten times. The chain uses TRBV18 and TRBJ2-2; 8 positions match TRBD2. The length of the CDR3 is 17 residues. Germline V gene sequence: CDR1 KGHSH, CDR2 LQKENI. V shed 0 bases, J shed 3 bases, and the junction held 6 bases outside the gene matches. CDR3 region: CASSPPGAGVDTGELFF. CDR3 DNA sequence: TGTGCCAGCTCACCACCCGGAGCGGGAGTGGACACCGGGGAGCTGTTTTTT.

This clone was detected many times. The chain couples TRBV6-1 to TRBJ1-2; 7 bases are a match to TRBD1. CDR1 is MNHNS, CDR2 SASEGT, per germline. Unmatched junction bases numbered 14, after V lost 7 bases and J lost 6 bases. This CDR3 spans 15 amino acids. The CDR3 sequence is CASTDTPGQANGYTF. The CDR3 DNA follows: TGTGCCAGCACCGACACCCCCGGACAGGCTAATGGCTACACCTTC.

This clone was recorded many times. The J gene is TRBJ2-7, the V gene TRBV6-1, with a possible D match to TRBD2 (6 bases). The CDR3 consists of 15 residues. In germline, CDR1 is MNHNS, CDR2 SASEGT. V lost 6 bases, J lost 3 bases, and 18 bases lay in between. The CDR3 DNA reads TGTGCCAGCAGCCCGGTGGGGGGACTGGACTACGAGCAGTACTTC. Encoded protein: CASSPVGGLDYEQYF.

This clone was found many times. V is TRBV20-1 and J is TRBJ2-1, with 16 bases matching TRBD2. Germline CDR1 is DFQATT and CDR2 is SNEGSKA (reference sequence). After removal of 0 bases from V and 12 bases from J, the junction contained 11 bases not matched to a gene. The CDR3 contains 17 residues. The CDR3 reads CSARDRSGLAGGQGQFF. CDR3 coding DNA: TGCAGTGCTAGAGATAGATCGGGACTAGCGGGAGGGCAGGGGCAGTTCTTC.

The J gene is TRBJ2-7, the V gene TRBV20-1; D might be TRBD2 (5 bases). The CDR3 is made up of 14 amino acids. Germline V gene data show CDR1 as DFQATT and CDR2 as SNEGSKA (reference sequence). V dropped 6 bases and J dropped 0 bases, with 15 bases sitting between them. Here the CDR3 reads CSAETTKSSYEQYF. CDR3 in DNA: TGCAGTGCCGAGACTACTAAGTCCTCCTACGAGCAGTACTTC.

In this sample, this clone turned up many times. The germline gene is not matched at one end of the junction; a read error may be the cause. The rearrangement joins TRBV7-3 to TRBJ2-5; 11 bases align to TRBD2. This CDR3 is built from 14 residues. Per germline, CDR1 SGHTA and CDR2 FQGTGA. CDR3 region: CASSLTSGRKTQYF. CDR3 in DNA: TGTGCCAGCAGCCTAACTAGCGGGAGAAAGACCCAGTACTTC.

This clone has ten or more counts. It may be a read error: a sequence one base away is much more abundant. Additional DNA sequences in this sample encode the identical CDR3. The chain uses TRBV6-6 and TRBJ2-7, with 7 positions matching TRBD2. Trimming cost V 2 bases and J 3 bases; bases outside gene matches: 4. The CDR3 length is 14 residues. Per the germline V gene, CDR1 is MNHNY and CDR2 is SVGAGI (reference sequence). The CDR3 protein is CASSYGAGDYEQYF. CDR3 bases: TGTGCCAGCAGTTACGGGGCGGGAGACTACGAGCAGTACTTC.

This clone was seen ten or more times. The rearrangement joins TRBV27 to TRBJ2-1; 10 bases map to TRBD1. Trimming at V came to 3 bases and at J to 5 bases, leaving 13 bases not matched to a gene. Germline V gene lookup returns CDR1 MNHEY and CDR2 SMNVEV (reference sequence). The CDR3 totals 18 residues. CDR3 nucleotide sequence: TGTGCCAGCAGTTTCTTAATCCCGGGACAGGGGTACAACAATGAGCAGTTCTTC. This translates into CASSFLIPGQGYNNEQFF.

By share of the sample, this clone is medium-sized. This sequence joins TRBV11-2 and TRBJ2-7; 7 positions agree with TRBD2. Germline V CDR1 and CDR2: SGHAT, FQNNGV. Germline trimming cut 0 bases from V and 3 bases from J; bases unmatched to any gene: 5. The CDR3 sequence is 15 residues long. CDR3 amino acids: CASSLDVGGSYEQYF. The DNA of the CDR3 is TGTGCCAGCAGCTTAGATGTTGGCGGGAGCTACGAGCAGTACTTC.

This clone showed up just a few times. The gene calls are TRBV27 and TRBJ2-7, with D possibly called TRBD1 or TRBD2 (7 bases each). The germline V gene encodes CDR1 MNHEY and CDR2 SMNVEV (reference sequence). V lost 4 bases to trimming and J lost 7 bases, with 26 bases between them. The CDR3 runs 17 residues. CDR3 amino acids: CASSSPRGGLGLYEQYF. DNA of the CDR3: TGTGCCAGCAGTTCCCCCAGGGGGGGGCTTGGATTATATGAGCAGTACTTC.

Of note for this clone: This CDR3 is missing its conserved last phenylalanine or tryptophan, likely due to a read error. CDR3 amino acids: CSARETGLAKHIQYV. The CDR3 DNA reads as TGCAGTGCTAGAGAGACAGGACTAGCCAAACACATTCAGTACGTC. The chain couples TRBV20-1 to TRBJ2-4; 8 nucleotides match TRBD2. Germline V gives CDR1 DFQATT, CDR2 SNEGSKA (reference sequence). The length of the CDR3 is 15 residues.

Worth noting for this clone: With a much larger clone just one base away, this may be a read error. The CDR3 protein is CASSLWGGNEKLFF. The CDR3, as DNA: TGTGCCAGCAGCTTATGGGGGGGCAATGAAAAACTGTTTTTT. This chain joins TRBV11-2 and TRBJ1-4, with a possible D match to TRBD1 (6 bases). Trimming left V 2 bases short and J 5 bases short, with 9 bases between. The germline gives CDR1 SGHAT, CDR2 FQNNGV. The CDR3 extends over 14 amino acids.

This clone was found many times. The CDR3 sequence is CSGAGRAGSQETQYF. CDR3 coding DNA: TGCAGCGGAGCGGGGCGGGCGGGTTCCCAAGAGACCCAGTACTTC. The chain employs TRBV29-1 and TRBJ2-5, with 7 bases fitting TRBD2. The CDR3 has 15 amino acids. V lost 7 bases to trimming and J lost 1 base; unmatched junction nucleotides: 12. CDR1 is SQVTM and CDR2 is ANQGSEA in the germline V gene.

On this clone: A much larger clone differs from this one at a single base, so this may be a read error. CDR3 DNA sequence: TGCGCCAGCAGCTCGGCCTACGCGGATACCCAGTACTTC. Amino acid sequence: CASSSAYADTQYF. The chain carries TRBV5-1 and TRBJ2-5; unclear D gene. The length of the CDR3 is 13 residues. From germline, CDR1 is SGHRS and CDR2 YFSETQ. Trimming cost V 3 bases and J 8 bases, with 14 bases left between them.

This clone was observed many times. V usage is TRBV30 and J usage is TRBJ2-1, with TRBD2 matching 13 bases. Germline V gene sequence: CDR1 GTSNPN, CDR2 SVGIG (reference sequence). The CDR3 contains 15 residues. Unmatched junction bases numbered 2, after V lost 1 base and J lost 5 bases. The CDR3, as DNA: TGTGCCTGGAGTGACGGGACTAGCGGGAACAATGAGCAGTTCTTC. Translation gives CAWSDGTSGNNEQFF.

This clone has a count of ten or more. An end of the junction does not agree with germline; a read error may underlie this. The chain combines TRBV7-3 with TRBJ2-2; the D call may be TRBD1 or TRBD2 (5 bases each). This CDR3 comprises 12 residues. Per germline, CDR1 SGHTA and CDR2 FQGTGA. The CDR3 sequence: CAGRDNTGELFF. Written as DNA, the CDR3 is TGTGCCGGCAGGGACAACACCGGGGAGCTGTTTTTT.

This clone was recorded many times. V gene TRBV11-2 combines with J gene TRBJ2-7; D remains unclear. V lost 3 bases, J lost 0 bases, and 6 bases lay in between. Germline V gives CDR1 SGHAT, CDR2 FQNNGV. The CDR3 extends over 13 amino acids. The CDR3 DNA follows: TGTGCCAGCAGCTTGGCTAGCTCCTACGAGCAGTACTTC. Translating gives CASSLASSYEQYF.

This clone was seen repeatedly, ten times or more. This chain joins TRBV3-1 and TRBJ1-1, with D perhaps TRBD1 (6 bases). The CDR3 has 12 amino acids. Per germline, CDR1 LGHDT and CDR2 YNNKEL (reference sequence). The V gene lost 8 bases and the J gene lost 3 bases, with 10 bases spanning the gap. The CDR3 DNA reads TGTGCCAGCGCAAGGGGGGACACTGAAGCTTTCTTT. It translates to CASARGDTEAFF.

This clone is medium-sized (0.01 to 0.1%) by share. In nucleotides, the CDR3 is TGTGCCAGCAGCCGGGACACCCACGAGCAGTACTTC. Amino acids: CASSRDTHEQYF. This sequence joins TRBV7-3 and TRBJ2-7; D possibly corresponds to TRBD1 (6 bases). V was shortened by 5 bases and J by 5 bases, with 10 bases between the two germline ends. This CDR3 has 12 residues. Per the germline V gene, CDR1 is SGHTA and CDR2 is FQGTGA. Full variable domain (missing parts from reference TRBV7-3 and TRBJ2-7): GAGVSQTPSNKVTEKGKYVELRCDPISGHTALYWYRQSLGQGPEFLIYFQGTGAADDSGLPNDRFFAVRPEGSVSTLKIQRTERGDSAVYLCASSRDTHEQYFGPGTRLTVT.

This clone was found many times. The genes are TRBV28 and TRBJ2-7, with D tentatively TRBD1 (6 bases). The germline V and J ends were trimmed by 6 bases and 5 bases, with 14 bases remaining between them. From germline, CDR1 is MDHEN and CDR2 SYDVKM. CDR3 size: 13 residues. CDR3 protein: CASSPRDTHEQYF. The CDR3 region has the DNA TGTGCCAGCAGCCCCCGGGACACCCACGAGCAGTACTTC.

By share, this clone counts as medium-sized. J is TRBJ1-4 and V is TRBV13, with D possibly TRBD1 on 5 matching bases. V was pared by 1 base and J by 8 bases, with 11 bases between. The germline gives CDR1 PRHDT, CDR2 FYEKMQ (reference sequence). The CDR3 spans 14 residues. CDR3 amino acids: CASSLVGVREKLFF. CDR3 DNA sequence: TGTGCCAGCAGCTTAGTAGGGGTCCGGGAAAAACTGTTTTTT.

This clone is categorized as medium-sized. The CDR3, as DNA: TGTGCCAGCAGCCCAGAGGCGACAGCTATACCTTACGAGCAGTACTTC. This codes for CASSPEATAIPYEQYF. The chain carries TRBV7-2 and TRBJ2-7; D might be TRBD1 (5 bases). The CDR3 extends over 16 amino acids. V was cut by 5 bases and J by 4 bases, with 21 bases left in between. Germline V gene data show CDR1 as SGHTA and CDR2 as FQGNSA.